The 19 T cell receptor beta chains presented below share a single source sample, sequenced in a study of early T cells in non-severe SARS-CoV-2 infection. Each CDR3 protein gets one entry after TCRdb re-called the 5' RACE reads with MiXCR. The sample has tens of thousands of distinct CDR3 sequences; about 3.8% are singletons. Sequencing used whole blood. These receptor sequences come from an adult who was a healthcare worker with PCR-confirmed SARS-CoV-2 infection or an uninfected control (not recorded which).

CDR3 protein: CASSLASQGETQYF. CDR3 coding DNA: TGCGCCAGCAGCTTAGCGTCCCAGGGGGAGACCCAGTACTTC. The rearrangement links TRBV5-1 to TRBJ2-5; a weak D match, TRBD1 (6 bases). In germline, CDR1 is SGHRS, CDR2 YFSETQ. V lost 2 bases and J lost 5, with 13 bases in between. CDR3 length: 14 residues.

This clonotype showed up many times. The chain employs TRBV6-2 or TRBV6-3 and TRBJ1-2, with D unclear. V lost 2 bases, J lost 5 bases, and 9 bases lay in between. The CDR3 covers 13 residues. In germline, CDR1 is MNHEY, CDR2 SVGEGT. DNA for the CDR3: TGTGCCAGCAGTTACAACGGCTGGTATGGCTACACCTTC. This codes for CASSYNGWYGYTF.

Ten or more counts support this clonotype. This sequence joins TRBV10-2 and TRBJ2-7; D possibly uses TRBD1 or TRBD2 (5 bases each). This CDR3 comprises 12 residues. From germline, CDR1 is WSHSY and CDR2 SAAADI. The V end lost 2 bases, the J end lost 4 bases, and 6 bases lay between the germline ends. The CDR3 region has the DNA TGCGCCAGCAGTGAGGGGGGTTACGAGCAGTACTTC. Translated: CASSEGGYEQYF.

This clonotype showed up many times. The gene calls are TRBV10-3 and TRBJ1-2; D gene unclear. The CDR3 covers 13 residues. With 3 bases removed from V and 6 bases from J, the gap between germline ends came to 11 bases. Germline V gene lookup returns CDR1 ENHRY and CDR2 SYGVKD. The CDR3 sequence is CAISDGVRDGYTF. CDR3 sequence (DNA): TGTGCCATCAGTGACGGAGTGAGGGATGGCTACACCTTC.

This clonotype was observed many times. The rearrangement links TRBV5-6 to TRBJ2-7; D uncertain. The germline V gene has CDR1 SGHDT and CDR2 YYEEEE. This CDR3 contains 13 residues. With 0 bases removed from V and 3 bases from J, the gap between germline ends came to 7 bases. The CDR3 DNA sequence: TGTGCCAGCAGCTTGGGACACTACTACGAGCAGTACTTC. It specifies CASSLGHYYEQYF.

Ten or more counts support this clonotype. The rearrangement links TRBV25-1 to TRBJ2-7, with D unresolved. The CDR3 totals 16 residues. Per the germline V gene, CDR1 is MGHDK and CDR2 is SYGVNS. V gave up 3 bases and J gave up 0 bases, with 15 bases separating them. The CDR3 loop reads CASSDPRTDRSYEQYF. CDR3 nucleotides: TGTGCCAGCAGTGATCCTAGGACGGACCGCTCCTACGAGCAGTACTTC.

This clonotype was detected many times. The chain employs TRBV7-2 and TRBJ2-1; D perhaps matches TRBD2 (7 bases). Germline lookup yields CDR1 SGHTA and CDR2 FQGNSA. The CDR3 totals 16 residues. The V end was cut by 1 base, the J end by 7 bases, with 17 bases between. Here the CDR3 DNA reads TGTGCCAGCAGCTTAGGAGGGGGAGGGCCTGGAAATGAGCAGTTCTTC. Its translation is CASSLGGGGPGNEQFF. The full variable domain, rest sourced from reference TRBV7-2 and TRBJ2-1, is GAGVSQSPSNKVTEKGKDVELRCDPISGHTALYWYRQSLGQGLEFLIYFQGNSAPDKSGLPSDRFSAERTGGSVSTLTIQRTQQEDSAVYLCASSLGGGGPGNEQFFGPGTRLTVL.

This clonotype showed up just a few times. This chain connects TRBV7-9 to TRBJ2-1; D is unresolved. This CDR3 spans 12 amino acids. Germline CDR1 SEHNR, CDR2 FQNEAQ (reference sequence). Trimming stripped 2 bases from V and 2 bases from J, with 1 base between. This chain's CDR3 is CASSLPYNEQFF. For the CDR3, the DNA is TGTGCCAGCAGCTTACCCTACAATGAGCAGTTCTTC.

Points on this clonotype: Being one base from a much bigger clone, this may be a read error. This chain joins TRBV20-1 and TRBJ2-3; D remains ambiguous. Deletions cut 3 bases from V and 4 bases from J, with 14 bases between. CDR1 and CDR2 from the germline V gene are DFQATT and SNEGSKA (reference sequence). This CDR3 is built from 14 residues. CDR3 DNA: TGCAGTGCTAGCGCCCGGCCCAGCGCAGATACGCAGTATTTT. This sequence encodes CSASARPSADTQYF.

This clonotype was counted at least ten times. The V call is TRBV10-3, the J call TRBJ1-3, with D perhaps TRBD1 (6 bases). Trimming left V 6 bases short and J 0 bases short, with 12 bases between. CDR3 length equals 15 residues. The germline gives CDR1 ENHRY, CDR2 SYGVKD. The CDR3 coding sequence is TGTGCCATCAGGACACAGGGTAGCTCTGGAAACACCATATATTTT. Protein sequence: CAIRTQGSSGNTIYF.

This clonotype was observed a handful of times. The V and J genes are TRBV7-9 and TRBJ2-4; possible D gene TRBD2, 6 bases. Germline CDR1 and CDR2: SEHNR and FQNEAQ (reference sequence). The CDR3 spans 15 residues. V dropped 5 bases and J dropped 0 bases, with 11 bases sitting between them. The CDR3 bases are TGTGCCAGCAGCCGGAGGGACTTAGCCAAAAACATTCAGTACTTC. As protein: CASSRRDLAKNIQYF.

This clonotype was seen ten or more times. The chain is built from TRBV6-2 or TRBV6-3 and TRBJ2-7, with D uncertain. Trimming took 5 bases from V and 4 from J, leaving 9 bases between them. The CDR3 covers 12 residues. Germline CDR1 is MNHEY and CDR2 is SVGEGT. CDR3 bases: TGTGCCAGCAGTATTGACTTGTACGAGCAGTACTTC. Encoded protein: CASSIDLYEQYF.

In regard to this clonotype: This may be a read error: a much more frequent sequence differs by one nucleotide. V gene TRBV30 combines with J gene TRBJ2-7; D perhaps matches TRBD1 (5 bases). The CDR3 has 13 residues. The V gene's germline CDR1 is GTSNPN and CDR2 SVGIG (reference sequence). Trimming took off 5 bases at V and 0 bases at J, with 11 bases between the two ends. CDR3 coding DNA: TGTGCCTGGCTCGGACATGCCTCCTACGAGCAGTACTTC. Protein sequence: CAWLGHASYEQYF.

This clonotype was seen ten or more times. CDR3 in DNA: TGTGCCAGCAGCCCGAGGCGCTTAGCGGCTAGCACAGATACGCAGTATTTT. As protein: CASSPRRLAASTDTQYF. This chain links TRBV12-3 or TRBV12-4 with TRBJ2-3; D is perhaps TRBD2 (6 bases). This CDR3 has 17 amino acids. V was pared by 6 bases and J by 0 bases, with 19 bases between.

This clonotype appeared many times. CDR3 protein: CSAARGLTNTEAFF. The CDR3, as DNA: TGCAGCGCCGCGCGAGGGCTTACCAACACTGAAGCTTTCTTT. J is TRBJ1-1 and V is TRBV29-1; D is unclear. There are 14 residues in the CDR3. V dropped 7 bases and J dropped 2 bases, with 17 bases sitting between them. From germline, CDR1 is SQVTM and CDR2 ANQGSEA.

This clonotype was seen at least ten times. The chain couples TRBV7-6 to TRBJ2-7; 7 nucleotides line up with TRBD1. Germline V gene data show CDR1 as SGHVS and CDR2 as FNYEAQ. Unmatched junction bases numbered 6, after V lost 1 base and J lost 3 bases. This CDR3 is 15 amino acids long. The CDR3, as DNA: TGTGCCAGCAGCTTAGACCCGGGACAGAGCTACGAGCAGTACTTC. Amino acids: CASSLDPGQSYEQYF.

This clonotype was counted between two and nine times. Its ends do not fully match the called genes, so a read error is possible. The chain carries TRBV19 and TRBJ1-4; D unclear. Germline lookup yields CDR1 LNHDA and CDR2 SQIVND (reference sequence). This CDR3 comprises 14 residues. The CDR3 protein is CASSLPGLRERLFF. The CDR3 DNA follows: TGTGCCAGTAGTCTCCCGGGCCTGCGTGAAAGACTGTTTTTT.

This clonotype was observed a few times. The junction shows a germline mismatch at one end, possibly a read error. The chain employs TRBV7-9 and TRBJ2-3, with D perhaps TRBD1 or TRBD2 (5 bases each). This CDR3 is built from 9 residues. CDR1 and CDR2 from the germline V gene are SEHNR and FQNEAQ (reference sequence). CDR3 in DNA: TGTGCCAGCAGCCAAGGGACGAACTTT. Translating gives CASSQGTNF. Complete variable domain (other parts from reference TRBV7-9 and TRBJ2-3): DTGVSQNPRHKITKRGQNVTFRCDPISEHNRLYWYRQTLGQGPEFLTYFQNEAQLEKSRLLSDRFSAERPKGSFSTLEIQRTEQGDSAMYLCASSQGTNFGPGTRLTVL.

This clonotype has a count of ten or more. The rearrangement uses TRBV12-3 or TRBV12-4 and TRBJ1-1; perhaps TRBD1 as D (6 bases). V dropped 3 bases and J dropped 4 bases, with 12 bases sitting between them. The CDR3 loop spans 14 amino acids. The CDR3 region has the DNA TGTGCCAGCAGTTTGAGGGGGGATAGCACTGAAGCTTTCTTT. It is translated as CASSLRGDSTEAFF.